The rows below give T cell receptor beta chains drawn from one sample of a study of cytomegalovirus exposure and HLA in healthy donors. The repertoire was sequenced with immunoSEQ multiplex PCR; TCRdb's copy has only in-frame clones and lacks some. The repertoire holds some 160,000 clones, with 80% to 90% as singletons. Sequencing used PBMCs. The source of these receptors is a man aged 50 or older in good health and CMV-seropositive. CDR3s include the opening cysteine and the closing phenylalanine or tryptophan. Fields, in order: J gene, V gene, D gene, clone size, CDR3 protein, CDR3 DNA. A D gene is named only where the DNA matches it firmly. Size is omitted from some rows. Given values are once, few, many or a class for expanded clones.

TRBJ1-4 TRBV5-5 TRBD1 NA CASSLRRDSATNEKLFF TGTGCCAGCAGCTTGCGTCGGGACAGTGCAACTAATGAAAAACTGTTTTTT
TRBJ2-1 TRBV6-5 TRBD2 NA CASSPRTSGWEQFF TGTGCCAGCAGTCCCCGGACTAGCGGGTGGGAGCAGTTCTTC
TRBJ1-1 TRBV19 TRBD1 NA CASSNLTGKTEAFF TGTGCCAGTAGTAACTTGACAGGGAAAACTGAAGCTTTCTTT
TRBJ2-5 TRBV2 NA NA CASSGNFQETQYF TGTGCCAGCAGTGGAAACTTCCAAGAGACCCAGTACTTC
TRBJ2-7 TRBV19 NA NA CASGRSQATYEQYF TGTGCCAGTGGACGGTCACAGGCTACCTACGAGCAGTACTTC
TRBJ2-1 TRBV5-1 TRBD1 NA CASSPGQPYNEQFF TGCGCCAGCAGTCCGGGACAGCCCTACAATGAGCAGTTCTTC
TRBJ2-5 TRBV5-1 TRBD2 NA CASSLRTSGGGQETQYF TGCGCCAGCAGCCTAAGGACTAGCGGGGGGGGGCAAGAGACCCAGTACTTC
TRBJ2-1 TRBV6-5 TRBD2 NA CASRDGVAGNNEQFF TGTGCCAGCAGGGACGGGGTAGCGGGAAACAATGAGCAGTTCTTC
TRBJ2-1 TRBV19 NA once CASSLRGNRDNEQFF TGTGCCAGTAGTCTTAGGGGGAACAGGGACAATGAGCAGTTCTTC
TRBJ1-4 TRBV12-5 NA NA CASGFGGLDKVF TGTGCTAGTGGTTTCGGGGGGCTCGATAAGGTTTTT
TRBJ2-3 TRBV25-1 TRBD2 once CASSPSGSTDTQYF TGTGCCAGCAGCCCTAGCGGGAGCACAGATACGCAGTATTTT
TRBJ1-1 TRBV5-8 TRBD1 few CASSLQGQGGTEAFF TGTGCCAGCAGCCTCCAAGGACAGGGTGGCACTGAAGCTTTCTTT
TRBJ1-2 TRBV5-5 NA NA CASSKRQGNYGYTF TGTGCCAGCAGCAAAAGGCAGGGTAACTATGGCTACACCTTC
TRBJ1-1 TRBV19 TRBD1 NA CASSVQGAEAFF TGTGCCAGTAGTGTACAGGGGGCTGAAGCTTTCTTT
TRBJ2-7 TRBV27 NA NA CASSPQDSEAYEQYF TGTGCCAGCAGTCCCCAGGACAGTGAAGCCTACGAGCAGTACTTC
TRBJ2-2 TRBV6-5 NA NA CASRWGRGNTGELFF TGTGCCAGCAGATGGGGCAGGGGCAACACCGGGGAGCTGTTTTTT
TRBJ1-2 TRBV19 TRBD1 NA CATSDHGGGAPGYTF TGTGCCACCTCCGATCACGGAGGGGGCGCGCCCGGCTACACCTTC
TRBJ1-1 TRBV7-8 TRBD1 once CASSFTGGRTEAFF TGTGCCAGCAGCTTCACAGGGGGACGGACTGAAGCTTTCTTT
TRBJ1-1 TRBV7-6 NA NA CASSIWEQGNTEAFF TGTGCCAGCAGCATATGGGAGCAAGGGAACACTGAAGCTTTCTTT
TRBJ2-1 TRBV7-6 NA NA CASSLVRGSGEQFF TGTGCCAGCAGCTTGGTAAGGGGCTCGGGTGAGCAGTTCTTC
TRBJ2-7 TRBV5-4 TRBD1 NA CASSSAPGQSSYEQYF TGTGCCAGCAGCTCCGCCCCGGGACAGAGCTCCTACGAGCAGTACTTC
TRBJ1-2 TRBV5-4 NA few CASSPAGGSGYTF TGTGCCAGCAGCCCGGCGGGGGGAAGTGGCTACACCTTC
TRBJ2-7 TRBV7-7 NA NA CASSLDRVTYEQYF TGTGCCAGCAGCTTAGACAGGGTTACCTACGAGCAGTACTTC
TRBJ2-5 TRBV10-1 TRBD2 NA CASSASGGFQETQYF TGCGCCAGCAGTGCTAGCGGGGGCTTCCAAGAGACCCAGTACTTC
TRBJ1-1 TRBV6-5 TRBD1 NA CASSYSIQGAPREAFF TGTGCCAGCAGTTACTCGATACAGGGGGCCCCTCGGGAAGCTTTCTTT
TRBJ2-1 TRBV11-2 NA NA CASSLEFGYNEQFF TGTGCCAGCAGCTTAGAGTTCGGGTACAATGAGCAGTTCTTC
TRBJ2-1 TRBV7-8 NA NA CASSPRTGRANEQFF TGTGCCAGCAGCCCACGGACAGGGAGGGCCAATGAGCAGTTCTTC
TRBJ2-1 TRBV18 NA NA CASSRSGVSQLFF TGTGCCAGCTCACGCTCCGGAGTGTCACAATTGTTCTTC
TRBJ1-2 TRBV5-6 TRBD1 NA CASSLGFAGGYGYTF TGTGCCAGCAGCCTGGGATTTGCAGGGGGCTATGGCTACACCTTC
TRBJ2-7 TRBV29-1 NA NA CSVEPNLSASSYEQYF TGCAGCGTTGAGCCAAATCTTAGCGCCTCCTCCTACGAGCAGTACTTC
TRBJ1-4 TRBV4-1 NA NA CASSPSRGSVGPDGTNEKLFF TGCGCCAGCAGCCCAAGCCGAGGGAGCGTCGGGCCAGACGGAACTAATGAAAAACTGTTTTTT
TRBJ1-2 TRBV6-1 TRBD1 NA CASSETGGTNYGYTF TGTGCCAGCAGTGAAACAGGGGGCACTAACTATGGCTACACCTTC
TRBJ1-5 TRBV5-4 NA NA CASSSGAGDQPQHF TGTGCCAGCAGCTCAGGGGCTGGGGATCAGCCCCAGCATTTT
TRBJ1-2 TRBV27 NA NA CASSAADSLPYGYTF TGTGCCAGCTCCGCCGCGGACAGCCTCCCCTATGGCTACACCTTC
TRBJ2-1 TRBV27 NA NA CASSFPGRNEQFF TGTGCCAGCAGTTTCCCCGGGAGAAATGAGCAGTTCTTC
TRBJ2-1 TRBV2 TRBD2 NA CASSVMAGTSDDNEQFF TGTGCCAGCAGTGTCATGGCCGGGACTAGCGACGACAATGAGCAGTTCTTC
TRBJ1-1 TRBV5-6 NA NA CASSLGGLGSTEAFF TGTGCCAGCAGCTTGGGGGGGCTGGGGAGCACTGAAGCTTTCTTT
TRBJ2-3 TRBV19 TRBD2 NA CASRPLAGDTQYF TGTGCCAGTAGACCCCTAGCGGGCGATACGCAGTATTTT
TRBJ1-2 TRBV6-5 NA NA CASSRRPREDGYTF TGTGCCAGCAGCCGTCGGCCCCGAGAGGATGGCTACACCTTC
TRBJ2-4 TRBV6-1 NA NA CASSEFGRAGAKNIQYF TGTGCCAGCAGTGAATTCGGAAGGGCGGGGGCCAAAAACATTCAGTACTTC
TRBJ2-1 TRBV19 TRBD2 NA CASSIGLAGYNEQFF TGTGCCAGTAGTATTGGGCTAGCGGGTTACAATGAGCAGTTCTTC
TRBJ2-7 TRBV13 NA NA CASSLGQSPYEQYF TGTGCCAGCAGCTTAGGCCAGTCCCCTTACGAGCAGTACTTC
TRBJ1-1 TRBV5-8 NA NA CASSFSRSIDTAEAFF TGTGCCAGCAGCTTTTCCCGGTCAATAGATACCGCTGAAGCTTTCTTT
TRBJ1-2 TRBV28 NA NA CASSLVGGSGYTF TGTGCCAGCAGTTTGGTAGGGGGTTCGGGCTACACCTTC
TRBJ2-7 TRBV6-1 TRBD1 NA CASSAGQGVYEQYF TGTGCCAGCAGTGCAGGACAGGGGGTCTACGAGCAGTACTTC
TRBJ2-3 TRBV7-9 NA NA CASSLREGESTDTQYF TGTGCCAGCAGCTTACGTGAGGGAGAGAGCACAGATACGCAGTATTTT
TRBJ1-4 TRBV5-1 NA NA CASSKQGLDEKLFF TGCGCCAGCAGCAAGCAGGGGCTAGATGAAAAACTGTTTTTT
TRBJ1-5 TRBV28 NA NA CATHMGNQPQHF TGTGCCACCCACATGGGCAATCAGCCCCAGCATTTT
TRBJ2-7 TRBV5-1 NA NA CASSLHETPAYEQYF TGCGCCAGCAGCTTGCATGAAACCCCAGCCTACGAGCAGTACTTC
TRBJ1-5 TRBV6-5 NA NA CASSSGRDQPQHF TGTGCCAGCAGCTCCGGGAGGGATCAGCCCCAGCATTTT